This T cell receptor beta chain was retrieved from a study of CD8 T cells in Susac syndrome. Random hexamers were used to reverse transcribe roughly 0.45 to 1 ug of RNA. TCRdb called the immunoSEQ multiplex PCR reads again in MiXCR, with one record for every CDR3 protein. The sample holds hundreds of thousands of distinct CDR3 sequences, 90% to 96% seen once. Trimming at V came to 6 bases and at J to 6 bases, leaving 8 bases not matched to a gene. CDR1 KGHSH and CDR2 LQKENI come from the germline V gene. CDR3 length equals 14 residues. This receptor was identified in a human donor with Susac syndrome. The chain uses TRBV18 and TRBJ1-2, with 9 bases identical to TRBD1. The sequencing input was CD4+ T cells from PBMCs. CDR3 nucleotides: TGTGCCAGCTCCCCTGGCCGGGACAGGGATGGCTACACCTTC. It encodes CASSPGRDRDGYTF.